One and the same sample provided the 3 T cell receptor beta chains below, sequenced in a study of T-cell memory formation after mild COVID-19. TCRdb reanalysed the 5' RACE reads using MiXCR and keeps one entry per CDR3 protein. The sample carries approximately 270,000 distinct CDR3 sequences, roughly 15% recorded once. The sequenced sample was PBMCs or a T cell subset sorted from them (not recorded which). All receptors derive from a man in his late teens or twenties who had mild COVID-19 (a few samples of this study predate the infection). Cell type and time point are not known.

The sample holds many counts of this clonotype. The chain links TRBV5-1 to TRBJ2-5, with D hard to call. Germline V gene data show CDR1 as SGHRS and CDR2 as YFSETQ. CDR3 length equals 14 residues. V dropped 0 bases and J dropped 5 bases, with 11 bases sitting between them. CDR3 bases: TGCGCCAGCAGCTTGGATCCGACGGGCGAGACCCAGTACTTC. Its translation is CASSLDPTGETQYF. Filled out from reference TRBV5-1 and TRBJ2-5, the complete variable domain reads KAGVTQTPRYLIKTRGQQVTLSCSPISGHRSVSWYQQTPGQGLQFLFEYFSETQRNKGNFPGRFSGRQFSNSRSEMNVSTLELGDSALYLCASSLDPTGETQYFGPGTRLLVL.

This clonotype showed up just a few times. The chain employs TRBV6-5 and TRBJ2-3, with TRBD1 identical over 7 bases. With 5 bases clipped from V and 8 bases from J, the junction kept 10 bases outside the gene matches. The germline V gene encodes CDR1 MNHEY and CDR2 SVGAGI. CDR3 length equals 14 residues. In DNA, the CDR3 is TGTGCCAGCAGTCCACAGGGGCGGAGTGGTACGCAGTATTTT. Protein sequence: CASSPQGRSGTQYF.

Only a few counts were recorded for this clonotype. The chain couples TRBV5-1 to TRBJ1-1; TRBD1 aligns across 7 bases. The CDR3 has 15 residues. Germline V lookup: CDR1 SGHRS, CDR2 YFSETQ. V dropped 0 bases and J dropped 12; count of bases not matched to a gene: 14. The CDR3 loop reads CASSLGGTASGISFF. The CDR3 coding sequence is TGCGCCAGCAGCTTGGGGGGGACAGCCTCCGGAATTTCTTTCTTT.